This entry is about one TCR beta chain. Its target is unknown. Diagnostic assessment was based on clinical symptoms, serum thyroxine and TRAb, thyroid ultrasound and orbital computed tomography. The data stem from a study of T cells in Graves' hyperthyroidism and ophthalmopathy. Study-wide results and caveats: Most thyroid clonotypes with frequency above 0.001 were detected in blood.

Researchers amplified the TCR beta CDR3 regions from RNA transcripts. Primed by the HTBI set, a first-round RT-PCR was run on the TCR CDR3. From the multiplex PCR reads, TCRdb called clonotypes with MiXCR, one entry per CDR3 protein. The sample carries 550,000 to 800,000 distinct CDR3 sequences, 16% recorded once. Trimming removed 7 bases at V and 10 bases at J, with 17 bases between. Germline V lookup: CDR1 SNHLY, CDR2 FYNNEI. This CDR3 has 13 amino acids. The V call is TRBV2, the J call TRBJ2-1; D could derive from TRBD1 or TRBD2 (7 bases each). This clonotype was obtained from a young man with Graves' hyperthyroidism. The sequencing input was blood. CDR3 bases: TGTGCCAGCAACAGGGGAGGGGCCTACGAGCAGTTCTTC. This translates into CASNRGGAYEQFF.